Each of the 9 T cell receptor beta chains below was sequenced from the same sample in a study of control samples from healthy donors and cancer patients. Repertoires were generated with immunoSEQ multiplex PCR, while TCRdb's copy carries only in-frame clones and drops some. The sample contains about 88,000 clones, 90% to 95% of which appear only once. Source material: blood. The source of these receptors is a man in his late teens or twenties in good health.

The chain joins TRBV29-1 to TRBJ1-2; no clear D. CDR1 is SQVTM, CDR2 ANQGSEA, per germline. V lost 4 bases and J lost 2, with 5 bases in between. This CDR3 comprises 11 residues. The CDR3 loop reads CSVAVNYGYTF. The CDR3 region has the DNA TGCAGCGTTGCAGTAAACTATGGCTACACCTTC. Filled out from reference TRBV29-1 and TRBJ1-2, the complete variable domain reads SAVISQKPSRDICQRGTSLTIQCQVDSQVTMMFWYRQQPGQSLTLIATANQGSEATYESGFVIDKFPISRPNLTFSTLTVSNMSPEDSSIYLCSVAVNYGYTFGSGTRLTVV.

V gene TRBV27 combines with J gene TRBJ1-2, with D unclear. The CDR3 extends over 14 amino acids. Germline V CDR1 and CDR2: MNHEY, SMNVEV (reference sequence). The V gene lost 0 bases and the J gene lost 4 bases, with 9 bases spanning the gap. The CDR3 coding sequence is TGTGCCAGCAGTTTATCCGTAAGAGGCTATGGCTACACCTTC. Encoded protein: CASSLSVRGYGYTF.

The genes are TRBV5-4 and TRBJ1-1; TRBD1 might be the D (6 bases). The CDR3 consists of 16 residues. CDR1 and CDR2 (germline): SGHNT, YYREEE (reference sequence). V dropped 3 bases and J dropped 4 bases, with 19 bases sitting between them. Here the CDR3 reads CASSSLRGARGTEAFF. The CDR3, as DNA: TGTGCCAGCAGCTCACTTCGGGGGGCTCGTGGCACTGAAGCTTTCTTT. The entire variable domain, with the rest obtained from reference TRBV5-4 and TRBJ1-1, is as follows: ETGVTQSPTHLIKTRGQQVTLRCSSQSGHNTVSWYQQALGQGPQFIFQYYREEENGRGNFPPRFSGLQFPNYSSELNVNALELDDSALYLCASSSLRGARGTEAFFGQGTRLTVV.

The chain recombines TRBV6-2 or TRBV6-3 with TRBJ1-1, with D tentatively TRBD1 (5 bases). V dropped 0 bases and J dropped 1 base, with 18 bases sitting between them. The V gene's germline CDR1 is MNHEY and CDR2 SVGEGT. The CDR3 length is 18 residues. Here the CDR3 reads CASSYSDRSQARNTEAFF. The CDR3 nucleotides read TGTGCCAGCAGTTACTCCGACAGAAGTCAAGCCCGGAACACTGAAGCTTTCTTT.

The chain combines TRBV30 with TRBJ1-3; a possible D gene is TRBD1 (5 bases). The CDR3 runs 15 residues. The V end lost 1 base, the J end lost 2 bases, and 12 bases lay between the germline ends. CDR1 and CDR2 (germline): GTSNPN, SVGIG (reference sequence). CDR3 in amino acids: CAWSEVGTAGNTIYF. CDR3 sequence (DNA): TGTGCCTGGAGTGAGGTCGGGACCGCTGGAAACACCATATATTTT.

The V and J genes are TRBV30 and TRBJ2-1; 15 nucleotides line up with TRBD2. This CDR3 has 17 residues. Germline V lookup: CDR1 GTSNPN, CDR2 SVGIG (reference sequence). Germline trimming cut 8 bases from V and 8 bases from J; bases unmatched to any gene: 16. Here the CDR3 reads CAQGQGLAGGEFHEQFF. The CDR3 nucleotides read TGTGCCCAAGGACAGGGACTAGCGGGAGGAGAGTTCCATGAGCAGTTCTTC. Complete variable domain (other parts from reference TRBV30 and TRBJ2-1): SQTIHQWPATLVQPVGSPLSLECTVEGTSNPNLYWYRQAAGRGLQLLFYSVGIGQISSEVPQNLSASRPQDRQFILSSKKLLLSDSGFYLCAQGQGLAGGEFHEQFFGPGTRLTVL.

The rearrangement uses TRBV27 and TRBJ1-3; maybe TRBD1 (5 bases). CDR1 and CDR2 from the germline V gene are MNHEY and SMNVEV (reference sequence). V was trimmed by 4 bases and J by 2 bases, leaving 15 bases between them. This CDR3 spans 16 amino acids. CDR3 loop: CASSSITGPAGNTIYF. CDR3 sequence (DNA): TGTGCCAGCAGTTCCATTACAGGCCCAGCTGGAAACACCATATATTTT.

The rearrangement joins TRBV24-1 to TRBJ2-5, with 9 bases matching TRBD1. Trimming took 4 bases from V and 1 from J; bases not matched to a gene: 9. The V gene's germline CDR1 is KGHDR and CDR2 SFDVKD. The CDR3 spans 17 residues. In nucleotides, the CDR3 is TGTGCCACCAGTGACGCAACAGGGGGCGCAACCCAAGAGACCCAGTACTTC. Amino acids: CATSDATGGATQETQYF.

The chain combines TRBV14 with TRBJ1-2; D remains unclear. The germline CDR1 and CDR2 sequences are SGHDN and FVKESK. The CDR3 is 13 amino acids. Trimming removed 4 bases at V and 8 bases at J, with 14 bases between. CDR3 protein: CASSRMGAWGYTF. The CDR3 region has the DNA TGTGCCAGCAGCCGAATGGGCGCATGGGGCTACACCTTC. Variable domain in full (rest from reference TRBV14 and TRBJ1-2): EAGVTQFPSHSVIEKGQTVTLRCDPISGHDNLYWYRRVMGKEIKFLLHFVKESKQDESGMPNNRFLAERTGGTYSTLKVQPAELEDSGVYFCASSRMGAWGYTFGSGTRLTVV.